The present TCR beta chain was sequenced within a study of cytotoxic CD8 clonotypes in ibrutinib-treated CLL. Libraries of TCR beta were made from 2 to 2.5 micrograms of genomic DNA that came from cryopreserved PBMCs. On this clone itself: Its antigen is unidentified.

Study-level results: The study found baseline clonality above age-matched healthy donors, tracking circulating CD8+ T-cell counts. Public clonotypes occurred uncommonly; on treatment, they contracted or remained stable.

Sequencing was performed with immunoSEQ multiplex PCR; in TCRdb, only in-frame clones are kept and a portion is missing. The table includes 250,000 or so clones, 60% to 75% detected once. Germline V CDR1 and CDR2: KGHSH, LQKENI. The CDR3 totals 14 residues. The V and J ends lost 4 bases and 8 bases respectively, with 14 bases between them. The sample consisted of PBMCs, taken after 24 months of ibrutinib treatment. This chain connects TRBV18 to TRBJ1-4, with D maybe TRBD1 (5 bases). The source is a human donor with chronic lymphocytic leukemia. The CDR3 reads CASSRDGGVEKLFF. The DNA of the CDR3 is TGTGCCAGCTCACGGGACGGAGGAGTGGAAAAACTGTTTTTT. Full variable domain (rest looked up from reference TRBV18 and TRBJ1-4): NAGVMQNPRHLVRRRGQEARLRCSPMKGHSHVYWYRQLPEEGLKFMVYLQKENIIDESGMPKERFSAEFPKEGPSILRIQQVVRGDSAAYFCASSRDGGVEKLFFGSGTQLSVL.